The next 21 T cell receptor beta chains were all read from a single sample in a study of neurological immune-mediated disorders. TCRdb re-called the 5' RACE reads with MiXCR, one entry per CDR3 protein. The table has tens of thousands of distinct CDR3 sequences, 2.5% to 3% seen once. Sequencing was done on a sample of PBMCs. The receptors originated from a woman in her thirties with multiple sclerosis.

At least ten counts were recorded for this clonotype. The V gene is TRBV4-3, the J gene TRBJ2-7; 10 bases line up with TRBD1. Germline values: CDR1 LGHNA, CDR2 YSLEER. The trim removed 0 bases at V and 7 bases at J, leaving 6 bases unmatched. The CDR3 loop spans 15 amino acids. The CDR3 region is CASSQDRDRGVEQYF. CDR3 in DNA: TGCGCCAGCAGCCAAGATCGGGACAGGGGTGTGGAGCAGTACTTC.

This clonotype was seen repeatedly, ten times or more. The CDR3 nucleotides are TGTGCCAGCAGCTCTAGCGGGGGGGCCTACGAGCAGTACTTC. Translating gives CASSSSGGAYEQYF. The rearrangement uses TRBV7-2 and TRBJ2-7; 12 positions match TRBD2. Germline V gene data show CDR1 as SGHTA and CDR2 as FQGNSA. The V and J ends lost 4 bases and 2 bases, in that order; junction bases with no gene match: 0. This CDR3 is built from 14 residues. Full variable domain (outside the CDR3, taken from reference TRBV7-2 and TRBJ2-7): GAGVSQSPSNKVTEKGKDVELRCDPISGHTALYWYRQSLGQGLEFLIYFQGNSAPDKSGLPSDRFSAERTGGSVSTLTIQRTQQEDSAVYLCASSSSGGAYEQYFGPGTRLTVT.

At least ten counts were recorded for this clonotype. The rearrangement uses TRBV11-2 and TRBJ2-1; TRBD1 matches at 9 bases. CDR3 length: 17 amino acids. J gave up 3 bases and V 1 base, and 7 bases lay outside the gene matches. Germline CDR1 reads SGHAT; CDR2 reads FQNNGV. The CDR3 DNA follows: TGTGCCAGCAGCTTAGTACCGCCGGGACAGGGCTACAATGAGCAGTTCTTC. Its translation: CASSLVPPGQGYNEQFF.

This clonotype was detected many times. The chain links TRBV7-2 to TRBJ2-2; D is uncertain. Germline loops: CDR1 SGHTA, CDR2 FQGNSA. The V end lost 1 base, the J end lost 1 base, and 10 bases lay between the germline ends. The CDR3 length is 16 residues. The CDR3 DNA follows: TGTGCCAGCAGCTTAGGGGGAAACGGGAACACCGGGGAGCTGTTTTTT. Its translation is CASSLGGNGNTGELFF.

This clonotype has ten or more counts. This sequence joins TRBV5-1 and TRBJ2-7; maybe TRBD1 (6 bases). V shed 0 bases and J shed 6 bases, with 13 bases lying between them. This CDR3 is built from 14 residues. Germline CDR1 is SGHRS and CDR2 is YFSETQ. The CDR3 is CASSLDREYGEQYF. DNA for the CDR3: TGCGCCAGCAGCTTGGACAGGGAATATGGCGAGCAGTACTTC.

This clonotype was recorded many times. The chain joins TRBV27 to TRBJ1-5; TRBD1 might be the D (5 bases). The CDR3 consists of 15 residues. Germline CDR1 is MNHEY and CDR2 is SMNVEV (reference sequence). Trimming stripped 11 bases from V and 3 bases from J, with 20 bases between. The CDR3 sequence is CAQRGSLLHNQPQHF. The CDR3 nucleotides are TGTGCCCAAAGGGGCAGCTTGTTACACAATCAGCCCCAGCATTTT.

This clonotype was found many times. CDR3 coding DNA: TGTGCCAGCAGCGCTCTAGCGGGAAACTACGAGCAGTACTTC. Protein sequence: CASSALAGNYEQYF. The V and J genes are TRBV7-9 and TRBJ2-7; 9 bases fit TRBD2. The germline gives CDR1 SEHNR, CDR2 FQNEAQ (reference sequence). CDR3 length: 14 residues. J gave up 3 bases and V 5 bases, and 5 bases lay outside the gene matches.

There are many counts of this clonotype. The chain combines TRBV27 with TRBJ2-7, with 14 bases identical to TRBD2. The CDR3 totals 20 residues. Germline V gene lookup returns CDR1 MNHEY and CDR2 SMNVEV (reference sequence). V gave up 2 bases and J gave up 0 bases; unmatched junction bases: 12. CDR3: CASSLRPGTSGSSRSYEQYF. CDR3 in DNA: TGTGCCAGCAGTTTACGTCCGGGGACTAGCGGGAGTTCTCGCTCCTACGAGCAGTACTTC.

This clonotype has a count of ten or more. The chain combines TRBV7-8 with TRBJ2-5; D ambiguous. Germline V gives CDR1 SGHVS, CDR2 FQNEAQ. Trimming pared 4 bases from V and 1 base from J, leaving 13 bases between. This CDR3 spans 15 amino acids. The CDR3 region is CASSYRAPLQETQYF. CDR3 nucleotide sequence: TGTGCCAGCAGCTACAGAGCGCCTCTCCAAGAGACCCAGTACTTC.

This clonotype has a count of ten or more. This sequence joins TRBV20-1 and TRBJ1-1; unclear D gene. From germline, CDR1 is DFQATT and CDR2 SNEGSKA (reference sequence). Trimming removed 7 bases at V and 1 base at J, with 13 bases between. The CDR3 is 13 residues long. The CDR3: CSVKRMGNTEAFF. CDR3 DNA sequence: TGCAGTGTTAAAAGGATGGGGAACACTGAAGCTTTCTTT.

Many counts were recorded for this clonotype. CDR3 sequence reads: CASTLTAGGYNEQFF. The CDR3, as DNA: TGTGCCAGCACCTTAACGGCGGGAGGTTACAATGAGCAGTTCTTC. The genes are TRBV6-6 and TRBJ2-1, with TRBD2 identical over 8 bases. The CDR3 consists of 15 residues. The trim removed 7 bases at V and 4 bases at J, leaving 9 bases unmatched. CDR1 MNHNY and CDR2 SVGAGI come from the germline V gene (reference sequence).

This clonotype was seen many times. The chain recombines TRBV5-1 with TRBJ1-5; 8 bases line up with TRBD1. Trimming took 4 bases from V and 3 from J; bases not matched to a gene: 6. Per germline, CDR1 SGHRS and CDR2 YFSETQ. The CDR3 has 15 amino acids. The CDR3 sequence: CASSPGQGPNQPQHF. The CDR3 region has the DNA TGCGCCAGCAGCCCAGGACAGGGCCCCAATCAGCCCCAGCATTTT.

This clonotype came up many times. V gene TRBV12-3 or TRBV12-4 combines with J gene TRBJ2-7, with 9 bases matching TRBD2. The CDR3 runs 14 residues. The V gene end was trimmed by 6 bases and the J gene end by 2 bases; junction bases not matched to a gene: 5. Here the CDR3 reads CASSGGRATYEQYF. The CDR3 nucleotides read TGTGCCAGCAGCGGCGGGAGGGCCACCTACGAGCAGTACTTC.

This clonotype was counted many times. The chain joins TRBV10-3 to TRBJ2-2; no clear D gene. CDR1 and CDR2 (germline): ENHRY, SYGVKD. The CDR3 length is 15 residues. Trimming cost V 4 bases and J 0 bases, with 9 bases left between them. CDR3 protein: CAISVAETNTGELFF. The CDR3 bases are TGTGCCATCAGTGTCGCGGAGACGAACACCGGGGAGCTGTTTTTT.

This clonotype was seen ten or more times. This rearrangement joins TRBV11-2 to TRBJ1-2, with D hard to call. Germline-derived CDR1 and CDR2 are SGHAT and FQNNGV. V dropped 5 bases and J dropped 4 bases, with 14 bases sitting between them. The CDR3 is 14 residues long. The CDR3 DNA follows: TGTGCCAGCAGCGGCACCCCTAACCTCTATGGCTACACCTTC. The encoded protein is CASSGTPNLYGYTF.

The chain joins TRBV12-3 or TRBV12-4 to TRBJ1-3, with unresolved D. Trimming stripped 3 bases from V and 4 bases from J, with 13 bases between. This CDR3 region has 15 residues. The CDR3, as DNA: TGTGCCAGCAGTTTCGACTCGACGGAAGGAAACACCATATATTTT. Its translation: CASSFDSTEGNTIYF.

By proportion, this clonotype is medium-sized. The rearrangement joins TRBV7-2 to TRBJ2-7; D possibly corresponds to TRBD1 (6 bases). V dropped 5 bases and J dropped 2 bases, with 16 bases sitting between them. CDR1 is SGHTA and CDR2 is FQGNSA in the germline V gene. The CDR3 is 15 amino acids. The CDR3 protein is CASSPPGGFTYEQYF. In DNA, the CDR3 is TGTGCCAGCAGCCCTCCTGGGGGCTTCACCTACGAGCAGTACTTC.

This clonotype was seen ten or more times. J is TRBJ2-1 and V is TRBV5-5; 12 nucleotides match TRBD2. There are 15 residues in the CDR3. The J segment lost 4 bases and the V segment lost 3 bases, leaving 2 bases of the junction unmatched. The germline V gene encodes CDR1 SGHKS and CDR2 YYEKEE (reference sequence). Here the CDR3 reads CASSSTSGSYNEQFF. The CDR3 DNA reads as TGTGCCAGCAGCTCGACTAGCGGGAGTTACAATGAGCAGTTCTTC.

This clonotype was detected a few times. J is TRBJ2-1 and V is TRBV6-4; 10 nucleotides match TRBD2. Germline V gene sequence: CDR1 MRHNA, CDR2 SNTAGT. V was pared by 4 bases and J by 8 bases, with 8 bases of the junction left unmatched. The CDR3 length is 15 residues. CDR3 amino acids: CASSARTSGAYEQFF. Here the CDR3 DNA reads TGTGCCAGCAGTGCGAGGACTAGCGGAGCTTATGAGCAGTTCTTC.

Notes on this clonotype: This may be a read error, as it is one base from a much larger clone. J is TRBJ2-7 and V is TRBV5-1, with 11 positions matching TRBD2. Germline CDR1 is SGHRS and CDR2 is YFSETQ. The ends lost 6 bases at V and 7 bases at J; junction bases unmatched: 6. The CDR3 is made up of 13 amino acids. CDR3 DNA: TGCGCCAGCACCCTACTAGCGGGAGAAGAGCAGTACTTC. It is translated as CASTLLAGEEQYF.

This clonotype appeared many times. The chain is built from TRBV9 and TRBJ2-3; D ambiguous. Germline lookup yields CDR1 SGDLS and CDR2 YYNGEE. The CDR3 sequence is 15 residues long. Trimming removed 0 bases from V and 2 bases from J, with 10 bases in between. CDR3 region: CASSVVQEPTDTQYF. Written as DNA, the CDR3 is TGTGCCAGCAGCGTAGTTCAGGAGCCCACAGATACGCAGTATTTT.